This entry concerns a single T cell receptor beta chain. These data originate in a study of T cells expressing NK-cell markers. TCRdb reprocessed the 5' RACE reads and reports one entry per CDR3 protein, with no DNA. The sample has approximately 460,000 distinct CDR3 sequences; the top ten hold 7.3%. The source is a woman aged 18-69 years in good health. The sequenced sample was blood T cells: a sorted CD56 or NKG2C T cell subset, CD4+ or CD8+ T cells, or bulk PBMC T cells (not recorded which).

This CDR3 reads CASSKARSRTSTDTQYF. The gene calls are TRBV21-1 and TRBJ2-3. TRBV21-1 is labeled a pseudogene. This CDR3 is 17 amino acids long.